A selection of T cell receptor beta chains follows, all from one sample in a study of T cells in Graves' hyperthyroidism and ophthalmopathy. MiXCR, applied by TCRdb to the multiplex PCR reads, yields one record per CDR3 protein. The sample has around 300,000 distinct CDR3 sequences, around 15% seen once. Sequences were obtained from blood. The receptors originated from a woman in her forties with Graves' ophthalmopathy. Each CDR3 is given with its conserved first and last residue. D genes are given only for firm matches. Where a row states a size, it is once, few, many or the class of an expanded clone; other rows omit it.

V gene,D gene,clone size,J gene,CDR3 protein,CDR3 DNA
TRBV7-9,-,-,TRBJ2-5,CASSLPREGALYF,TGTGCCAGCAGCTTACCCCGGGAGGGGGCCTTGTACTTC
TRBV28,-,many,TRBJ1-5,CASSKGHHLQPQHF,TGTGCCAGCAGTAAGGGACACCATCTCCAGCCCCAGCATTTT
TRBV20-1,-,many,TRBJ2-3,CSARLWGDTQYF,TGCAGTGCGCGTTTATGGGGGGATACGCAGTATTTT
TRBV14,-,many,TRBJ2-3,CASSPRRASLGTQYF,TGTGCCAGCAGCCCAAGGAGGGCCTCCCTGGGTACGCAGTATTTT
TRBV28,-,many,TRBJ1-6,CASTNRGLYNSPLHF,TGTGCCAGCACAAACCGGGGTCTATATAATTCACCCCTCCACTTT
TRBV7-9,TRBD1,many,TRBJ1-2,CASSSYSGGGYTF,TGTGCCAGCAGCTCGTATTCAGGGGGCGGCTACACCTTC
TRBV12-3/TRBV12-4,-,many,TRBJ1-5,CASTSTSNQPQHF,TGTGCCAGCACCTCGACAAGCAATCAGCCCCAGCATTTT
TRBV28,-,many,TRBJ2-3,CASRRQEGTDTQYF,TGTGCCAGCCGAAGACAGGAAGGCACAGATACGCAGTATTTT
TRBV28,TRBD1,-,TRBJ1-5,CASGTGGNQPQHF,TGTGCCAGCGGGACAGGTGGCAATCAGCCCCAGCATTTT
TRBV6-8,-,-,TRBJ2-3,CASSYFQGTDTQYF,TGTGCCAGCAGTTACTTCCAGGGCACAGATACGCAGTATTTT
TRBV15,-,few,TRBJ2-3,CATSNRDSTDTQYF,TGTGCCACCAGCAACCGGGATAGCACAGATACGCAGTATTTT
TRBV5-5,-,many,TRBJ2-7,CASSLRQTNEQYF,TGTGCCAGCAGCTTGCGGCAAACCAACGAGCAGTACTTC
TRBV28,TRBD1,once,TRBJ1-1,CASSQGQGLGNTEAFF,TGTGCCAGCAGCCAGGGACAGGGGTTAGGGAACACTGAAGCTTTCTTT
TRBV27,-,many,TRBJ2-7,CASSLNRRGDEQYF,TGTGCCAGCAGTTTGAATCGCAGGGGGGACGAGCAGTACTTC
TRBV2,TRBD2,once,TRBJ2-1,CASSRDYGQFF,TGTGCCAGTAGTAGGGACTACGGGCAGTTCTTC
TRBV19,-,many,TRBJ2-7,CASSPNDRRPSYEQYF,TGTGCCAGTAGTCCAAACGACAGGCGTCCTTCCTACGAGCAGTACTTC
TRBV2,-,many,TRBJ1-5,CASSGHTGKAQPQHF,TGTGCCAGCAGTGGCCATACAGGGAAAGCTCAGCCCCAGCATTTT